What follows are 12 T cell receptor beta chains derived from one specimen sequenced in a study of blood T cell repertoires in COVID-19. Repertoires were generated with immunoSEQ multiplex PCR, while TCRdb's copy carries only in-frame clones and drops some. The sample records about 62,000 clones, around 91% being singletons. Material: peripheral blood. These receptors all come from a woman aged 55-69 years with COVID-19, enrolled during active disease.

The chain uses TRBV7-2 and TRBJ1-1; 7 bases agree with TRBD1. Germline trimming cut 5 bases from V and 0 bases from J; bases unmatched to any gene: 6. In germline, CDR1 is SGHTA, CDR2 FQGNSA. The length of the CDR3 is 15 residues. CDR3 sequence (DNA): TGTGCCAGCAGCCCGGGACAGACCGTGAACACTGAAGCTTTCTTT. Residues: CASSPGQTVNTEAFF.

This chain connects TRBV6-2 or TRBV6-3 to TRBJ2-2; TRBD2 aligns across 9 bases. With V trimmed by 5 bases and J by 6 bases, 7 bases remained unmatched. Looked up from germline, CDR1 is MNHEY and CDR2 is SVGEGT. This CDR3 comprises 15 residues. The CDR3 DNA follows: TGTGCCAGCAGTGTTAGCGGGAGTCTCCCCGGGGAGCTGTTTTTT. This codes for CASSVSGSLPGELFF.

This clone was seen just once. V and J are TRBV9 and TRBJ1-4; 7 nucleotides match TRBD1. From germline, CDR1 is SGDLS and CDR2 YYNGEE. V trimming: 4 bases; J trimming: 2 bases; junction bases outside the gene matches: 5. This CDR3 spans 15 amino acids. The CDR3: CASSTLQGTNEKLFF. CDR3 nucleotides: TGTGCCAGCAGCACCTTACAGGGGACTAATGAAAAACTGTTTTTT. Using reference TRBV9 and TRBJ1-4 for the parts outside the CDR3, the full variable domain is DSGVTQTPKHLITATGQRVTLRCSPRSGDLSVYWYQQSLDQGLQFLIQYYNGEERAKGNILERFSAQQFPDLHSELNLSSLELGDSALYFCASSTLQGTNEKLFFGSGTQLSVL.

V usage is TRBV27 and J usage is TRBJ1-1, with TRBD1 as a possible D gene (6 bases). V was clipped by 2 bases and J by 0 bases, with 16 bases between them. Germline V gives CDR1 MNHEY, CDR2 SMNVEV (reference sequence). The CDR3 has 17 amino acids. The CDR3 sequence is CASSLIPGTQMNTEAFF. CDR3 nucleotides: TGTGCCAGCAGTTTAATCCCCGGGACACAAATGAACACTGAAGCTTTCTTT.

CDR3 loop: CASSQTGVTDTQYF. In nucleotides, the CDR3 is TGTGCCAGCAGCCAGACAGGGGTAACAGATACGCAGTATTTT. The rearrangement links TRBV5-4 to TRBJ2-3; 8 bases fit TRBD1. Per germline, CDR1 SGHNT and CDR2 YYREEE (reference sequence). The CDR3 has 14 residues. Trimming removed 4 bases from V and 3 bases from J; junction bases left unmatched: 4.

The chain carries TRBV28 and TRBJ2-7, with a possible D match to TRBD2 (6 bases). The CDR3 loop spans 15 amino acids. Germline assignment: CDR1 MDHEN and CDR2 SYDVKM. V lost 5 bases, J lost 2 bases, and 16 bases lay in between. The chain's CDR3 is CASSLASAIPYEQYF. CDR3 nucleotide sequence: TGTGCCAGCAGTCTGGCTAGCGCGATCCCCTACGAGCAGTACTTC.

The rearrangement links TRBV18 to TRBJ1-4; D gene unclear. This CDR3 is 13 amino acids long. Germline lookup yields CDR1 KGHSH and CDR2 LQKENI. With 3 bases removed from V and 7 bases from J, the gap between germline ends came to 9 bases. The CDR3 DNA follows: TGTGCCAGCTCACCCAGGCAGAGTGAAAAACTGTTTTTT. It encodes CASSPRQSEKLFF.

The CDR3 DNA reads as TGTGCCAGCTCATATCAGGGGATCGGGACTGAAGCTTTCTTT. Its translation: CASSYQGIGTEAFF. V and J are TRBV18 and TRBJ1-1; maybe TRBD1 (6 bases). Trimming removed 5 bases at V and 5 bases at J, with 15 bases between. Germline V gene lookup returns CDR1 KGHSH and CDR2 LQKENI. The CDR3 runs 14 residues.

The DNA for the CDR3 is TGTGCCAGCGGGCAAACTAGCGGGAGATACAATGAGCAGTTCTTC. Translated: CASGQTSGRYNEQFF. The gene calls are TRBV7-3 and TRBJ2-1, with 11 bases that match TRBD2. The V gene's germline CDR1 is SGHTA and CDR2 FQGTGA. J was trimmed by 4 bases and V by 8 bases; bases with no gene match: 7. The CDR3 is 15 residues long.

The V call is TRBV7-2, the J call TRBJ2-5; TRBD2 might be the D (6 bases). CDR3 length equals 15 residues. Germline V gene lookup returns CDR1 SGHTA and CDR2 FQGNSA. Trimming took off 1 base at V and 2 bases at J, with 11 bases between the two ends. Here the CDR3 reads CASSLVRSGQETQYF. In DNA form, the CDR3 reads TGTGCCAGCAGCTTAGTTCGTAGCGGACAAGAGACCCAGTACTTC.

The chain has TRBV3-1 (or the pseudogene TRBV3-2) and TRBJ2-7; the match to TRBD2 covers 12 bases. The V segment lost 4 bases and the J segment 3 bases; nucleotides outside the gene matches: 7. CDR3 length: 16 amino acids. The germline V gene encodes CDR1 LGHDT and CDR2 YNNKEL (reference sequence). CDR3 protein: CASSPLAGGGGYEQYF. CDR3 bases: TGTGCCAGCAGCCCGCTAGCGGGAGGGGGGGGCTACGAGCAGTACTTC.

The J gene is TRBJ1-5, the V gene TRBV5-1; a weak D match, TRBD1 (5 bases). This CDR3 has 15 residues. Trimming left V 4 bases short and J 0 bases short, with 11 bases between. Per germline, CDR1 SGHRS and CDR2 YFSETQ. The CDR3, as DNA: TGCGCCAGCAGCCCTGACAGCCTTAGCAATCAGCCCCAGCATTTT. This codes for CASSPDSLSNQPQHF. The full variable domain, completed using reference TRBV5-1 and TRBJ1-5, is KAGVTQTPRYLIKTRGQQVTLSCSPISGHRSVSWYQQTPGQGLQFLFEYFSETQRNKGNFPGRFSGRQFSNSRSEMNVSTLELGDSALYLCASSPDSLSNQPQHFGDGTRLSIL.